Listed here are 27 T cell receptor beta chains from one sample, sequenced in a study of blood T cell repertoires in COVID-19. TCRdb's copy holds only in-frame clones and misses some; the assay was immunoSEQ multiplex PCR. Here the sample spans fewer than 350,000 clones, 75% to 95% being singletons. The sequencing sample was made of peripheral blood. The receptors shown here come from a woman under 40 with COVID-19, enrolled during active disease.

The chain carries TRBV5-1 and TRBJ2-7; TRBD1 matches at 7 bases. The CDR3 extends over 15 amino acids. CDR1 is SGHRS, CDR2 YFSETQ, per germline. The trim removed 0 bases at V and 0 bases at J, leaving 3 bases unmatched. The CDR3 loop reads CASSLGGTDSYEQYF. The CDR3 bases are TGCGCCAGCAGCTTGGGGGGGACAGACTCCTACGAGCAGTACTTC.

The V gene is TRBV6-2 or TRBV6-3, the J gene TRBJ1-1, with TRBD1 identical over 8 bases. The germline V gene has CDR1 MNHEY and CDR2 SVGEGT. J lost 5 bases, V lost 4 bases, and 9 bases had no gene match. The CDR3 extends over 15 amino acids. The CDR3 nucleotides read TGTGCCAGCAGTTGGCCGAAGACAGGGGCGACTGAAGCTTTCTTT. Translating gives CASSWPKTGATEAFF.

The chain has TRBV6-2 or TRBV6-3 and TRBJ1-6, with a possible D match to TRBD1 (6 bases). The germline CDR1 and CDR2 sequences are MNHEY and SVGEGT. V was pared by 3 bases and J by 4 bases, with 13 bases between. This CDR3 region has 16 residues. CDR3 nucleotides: TGTGCCAGCAGTTATGGACAGACTGAGTATAATTCACCCCTCCACTTT. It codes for CASSYGQTEYNSPLHF.

The DNA for the CDR3 is TGTGCCAGTAGTATAGTTCCAGGGGGGAGTGAGCAGTTCTTC. This translates into CASSIVPGGSEQFF. The rearrangement uses TRBV19 and TRBJ2-1; the D gene is possibly TRBD1 (7 bases). The CDR3 sequence is 14 residues long. The germline V gene has CDR1 LNHDA and CDR2 SQIVND (reference sequence). With 1 base removed from V and 9 bases from J, the gap between germline ends came to 13 bases.

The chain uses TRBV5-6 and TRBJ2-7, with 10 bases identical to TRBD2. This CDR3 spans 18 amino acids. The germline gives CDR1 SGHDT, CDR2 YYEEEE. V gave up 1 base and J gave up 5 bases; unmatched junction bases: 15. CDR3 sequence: CASSLSRGKREGRNEQYF. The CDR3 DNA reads TGTGCCAGCAGCTTGTCCAGGGGGAAGCGGGAGGGCCGGAACGAGCAGTACTTC.

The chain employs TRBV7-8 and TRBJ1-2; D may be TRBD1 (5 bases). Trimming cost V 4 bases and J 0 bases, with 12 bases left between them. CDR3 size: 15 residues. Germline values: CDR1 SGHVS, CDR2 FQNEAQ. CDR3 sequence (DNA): TGTGCCAGCAGCTATAGGACACTAACTAACTATGGCTACACCTTC. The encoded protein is CASSYRTLTNYGYTF.

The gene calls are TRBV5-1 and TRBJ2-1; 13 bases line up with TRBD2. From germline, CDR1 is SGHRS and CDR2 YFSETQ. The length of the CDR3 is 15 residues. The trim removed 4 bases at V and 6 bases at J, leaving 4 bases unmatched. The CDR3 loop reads CASSVGTSGANEQFF. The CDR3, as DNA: TGCGCCAGCAGCGTTGGGACTAGCGGGGCCAATGAGCAGTTCTTC. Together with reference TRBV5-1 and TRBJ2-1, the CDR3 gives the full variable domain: KAGVTQTPRYLIKTRGQQVTLSCSPISGHRSVSWYQQTPGQGLQFLFEYFSETQRNKGNFPGRFSGRQFSNSRSEMNVSTLELGDSALYLCASSVGTSGANEQFFGPGTRLTVL.

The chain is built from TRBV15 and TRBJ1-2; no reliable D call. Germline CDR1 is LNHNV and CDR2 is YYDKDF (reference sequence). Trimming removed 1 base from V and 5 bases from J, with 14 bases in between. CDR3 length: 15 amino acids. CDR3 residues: CATSRVSSSGYGYTF. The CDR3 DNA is TGTGCCACCAGCAGAGTCAGTTCTTCCGGGTATGGCTACACCTTC.

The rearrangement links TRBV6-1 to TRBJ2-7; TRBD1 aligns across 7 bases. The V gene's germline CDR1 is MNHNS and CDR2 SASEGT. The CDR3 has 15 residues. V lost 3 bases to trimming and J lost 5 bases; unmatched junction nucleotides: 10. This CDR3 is CASSEIGTDVHEQYF. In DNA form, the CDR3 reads TGTGCCAGCAGTGAGATCGGGACAGATGTCCACGAGCAGTACTTC.

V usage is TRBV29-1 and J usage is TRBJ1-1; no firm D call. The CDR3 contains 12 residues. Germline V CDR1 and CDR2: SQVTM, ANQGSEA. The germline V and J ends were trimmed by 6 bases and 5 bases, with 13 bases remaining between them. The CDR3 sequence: CSVKGVGTEAFF. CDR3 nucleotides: TGCAGCGTCAAGGGAGTAGGGACTGAAGCTTTCTTT.

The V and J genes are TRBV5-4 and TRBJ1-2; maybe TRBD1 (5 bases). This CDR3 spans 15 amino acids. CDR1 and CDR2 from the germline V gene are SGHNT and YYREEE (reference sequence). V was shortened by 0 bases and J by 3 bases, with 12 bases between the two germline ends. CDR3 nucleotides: TGTGCCAGCAGCTTGGCCATGGGGCTCGACTATGGCTACACCTTC. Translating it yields CASSLAMGLDYGYTF. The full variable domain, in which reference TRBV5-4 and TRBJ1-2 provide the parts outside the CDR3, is ETGVTQSPTHLIKTRGQQVTLRCSSQSGHNTVSWYQQALGQGPQFIFQYYREEENGRGNFPPRFSGLQFPNYSSELNVNALELDDSALYLCASSLAMGLDYGYTFGSGTRLTVV.

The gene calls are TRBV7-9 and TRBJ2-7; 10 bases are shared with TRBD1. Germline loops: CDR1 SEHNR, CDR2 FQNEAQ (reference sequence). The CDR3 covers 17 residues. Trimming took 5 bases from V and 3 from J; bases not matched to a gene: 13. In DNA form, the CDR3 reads TGTGCCAGCAGCCCGGAGGCGGACAGGGGGTCGGTCTACGAGCAGTACTTC. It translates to CASSPEADRGSVYEQYF.

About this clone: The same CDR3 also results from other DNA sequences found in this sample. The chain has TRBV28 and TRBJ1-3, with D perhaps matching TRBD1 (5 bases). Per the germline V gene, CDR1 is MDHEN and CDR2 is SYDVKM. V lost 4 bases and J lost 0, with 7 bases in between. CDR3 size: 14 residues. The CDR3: CASSSQGSGNTIYF. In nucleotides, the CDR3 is TGTGCCAGCAGTTCGCAGGGCTCTGGAAACACCATATATTTT.

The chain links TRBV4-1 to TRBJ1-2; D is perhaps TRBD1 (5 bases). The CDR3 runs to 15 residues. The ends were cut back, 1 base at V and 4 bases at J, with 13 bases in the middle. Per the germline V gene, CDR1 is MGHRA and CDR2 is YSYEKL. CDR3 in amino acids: CASSQVSIGAYGYTF. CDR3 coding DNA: TGCGCCAGCAGCCAAGTATCGATAGGGGCCTATGGCTACACCTTC.

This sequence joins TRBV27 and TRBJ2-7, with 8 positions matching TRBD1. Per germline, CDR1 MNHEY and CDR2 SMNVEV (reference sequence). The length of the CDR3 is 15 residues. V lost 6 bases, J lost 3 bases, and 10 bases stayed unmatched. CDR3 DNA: TGTGCCAGCAGGGGGACAGGCGAACTCCTCTACGAGCAGTACTTC. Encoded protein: CASRGTGELLYEQYF.

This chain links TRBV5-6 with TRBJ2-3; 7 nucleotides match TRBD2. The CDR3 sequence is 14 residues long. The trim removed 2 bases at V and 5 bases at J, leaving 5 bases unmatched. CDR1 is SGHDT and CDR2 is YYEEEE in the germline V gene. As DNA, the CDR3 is TGTGCCAGCAGCTTCATGGGGGAGGGAGATACGCAGTATTTT. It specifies CASSFMGEGDTQYF. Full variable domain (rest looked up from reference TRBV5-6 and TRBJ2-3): DAGVTQSPTHLIKTRGQQVTLRCSPKSGHDTVSWYQQALGQGPQFIFQYYEEEERQRGNFPDRFSGHQFPNYSSELNVNALLLGDSALYLCASSFMGEGDTQYFGPGTRLTVL.

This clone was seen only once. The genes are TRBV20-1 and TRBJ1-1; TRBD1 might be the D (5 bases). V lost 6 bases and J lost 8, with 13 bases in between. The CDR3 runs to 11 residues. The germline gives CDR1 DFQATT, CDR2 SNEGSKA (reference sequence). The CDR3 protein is CSANRQTEAFF. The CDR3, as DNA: TGCAGTGCAAACCGACAGACCGAAGCTTTCTTT.

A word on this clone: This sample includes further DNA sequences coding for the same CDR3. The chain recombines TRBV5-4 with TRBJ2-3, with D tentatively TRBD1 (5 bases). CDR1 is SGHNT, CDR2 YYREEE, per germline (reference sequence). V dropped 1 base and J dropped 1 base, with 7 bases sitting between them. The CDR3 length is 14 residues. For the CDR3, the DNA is TGTGCCAGCAGCTTGTCCAGGGGCACAGATACGCAGTATTTT. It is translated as CASSLSRGTDTQYF.

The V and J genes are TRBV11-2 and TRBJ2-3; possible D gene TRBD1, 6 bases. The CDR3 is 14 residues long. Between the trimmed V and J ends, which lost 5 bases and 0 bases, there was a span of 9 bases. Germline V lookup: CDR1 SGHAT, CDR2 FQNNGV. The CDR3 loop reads CASSPTGSTDTQYF. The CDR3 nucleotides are TGTGCCAGCAGCCCCACAGGGAGCACAGATACGCAGTATTTT.

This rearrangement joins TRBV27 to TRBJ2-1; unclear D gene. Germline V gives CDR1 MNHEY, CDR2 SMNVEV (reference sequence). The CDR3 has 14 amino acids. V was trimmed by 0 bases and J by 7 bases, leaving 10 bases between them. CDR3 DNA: TGTGCCAGCAGTTTATCGGTCCTACTGAATGAGCAGTTCTTC. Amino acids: CASSLSVLLNEQFF.

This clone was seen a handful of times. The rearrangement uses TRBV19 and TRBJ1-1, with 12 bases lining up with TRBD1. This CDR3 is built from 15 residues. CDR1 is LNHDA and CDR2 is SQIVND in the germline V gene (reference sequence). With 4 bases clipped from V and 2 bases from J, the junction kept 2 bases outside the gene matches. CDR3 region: CASSKGQGANTEAFF. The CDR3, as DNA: TGTGCCAGTAGTAAGGGACAGGGGGCTAACACTGAAGCTTTCTTT.

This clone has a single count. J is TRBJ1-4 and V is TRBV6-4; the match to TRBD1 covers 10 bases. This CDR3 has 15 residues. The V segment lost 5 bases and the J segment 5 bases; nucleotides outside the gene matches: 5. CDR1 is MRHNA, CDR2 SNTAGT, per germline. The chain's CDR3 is CASSPRTGGNEKLFF. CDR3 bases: TGTGCCAGCAGTCCAAGGACAGGGGGGAATGAAAAACTGTTTTTT.

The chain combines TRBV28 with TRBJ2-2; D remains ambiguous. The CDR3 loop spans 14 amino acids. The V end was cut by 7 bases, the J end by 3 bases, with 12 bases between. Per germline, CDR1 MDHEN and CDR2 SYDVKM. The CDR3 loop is CASIPSGYTGELFF. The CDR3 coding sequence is TGTGCCAGCATCCCGTCGGGTTACACCGGGGAGCTGTTTTTT.

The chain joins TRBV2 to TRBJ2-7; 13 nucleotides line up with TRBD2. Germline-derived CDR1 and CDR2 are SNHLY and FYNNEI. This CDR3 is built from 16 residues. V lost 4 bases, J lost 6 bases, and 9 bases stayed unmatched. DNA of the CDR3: TGTGCCAGCAGTGGAGACGGACTAGCGGGAGTAGGCGAGCAGTACTTC. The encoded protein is CASSGDGLAGVGEQYF. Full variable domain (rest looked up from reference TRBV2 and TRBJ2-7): EPEVTQTPSHQVTQMGQEVILRCVPISNHLYFYWYRQILGQKVEFLVSFYNNEISEKSEIFDDQFSVERPDGSNFTLKIRSTKLEDSAMYFCASSGDGLAGVGEQYFGPGTRLTVT.

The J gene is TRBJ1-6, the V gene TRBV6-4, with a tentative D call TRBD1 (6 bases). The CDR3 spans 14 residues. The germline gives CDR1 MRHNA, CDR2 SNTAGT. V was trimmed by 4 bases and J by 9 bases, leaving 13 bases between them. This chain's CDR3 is CASSARQVISPLHF. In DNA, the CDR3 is TGTGCCAGCAGTGCACGACAGGTAATTTCACCCCTCCACTTT.

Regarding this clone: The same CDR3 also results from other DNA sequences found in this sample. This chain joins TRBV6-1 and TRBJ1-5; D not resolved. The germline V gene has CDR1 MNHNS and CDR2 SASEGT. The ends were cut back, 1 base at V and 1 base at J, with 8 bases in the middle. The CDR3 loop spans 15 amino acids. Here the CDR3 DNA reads TGTGCCAGCAGTGAAGACGGAGGCAGCAATCAGCCCCAGCATTTT. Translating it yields CASSEDGGSNQPQHF.

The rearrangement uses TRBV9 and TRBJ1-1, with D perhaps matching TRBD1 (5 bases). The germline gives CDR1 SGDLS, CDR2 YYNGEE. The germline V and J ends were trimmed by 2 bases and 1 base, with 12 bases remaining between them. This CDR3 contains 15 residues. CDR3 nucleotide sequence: TGTGCCAGCAGCGTCCAGGGCGCGCCGAACACTGAAGCTTTCTTT. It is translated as CASSVQGAPNTEAFF.